This note documents a single T cell receptor (beta chain) sequence. Under the authors' procedure: Amplification from reference gene primers served as the basis for estimated nucleated cell counts. This table comes from immunoSEQ multiplex PCR, and its TCRdb copy is limited to in-frame clones, with some not included. That table is the source of V, J and clone size, and D and trimming were worked out from the DNA. The sample yields some 160,000 clones, about 83% seen once. The data were taken from a study of blood T cell repertoires in COVID-19. CDR3 length: 15 amino acids. The ends lost 7 bases at V and 7 bases at J; junction bases unmatched: 10. The germline gives CDR1 SEHNR, CDR2 FQNEAQ (reference sequence).

Material for sequencing was peripheral blood. J is TRBJ1-4 and V is TRBV7-9, with TRBD1 matching over 9 bases. The receptor was derived from an elderly woman with COVID-19, enrolled during active disease. CDR3 coding DNA: TGTGCCAGCACCGGCATGACAGGGGGTGTTGAAAAACTGTTTTTT. This gives the protein CASTGMTGGVEKLFF.